One and the same sample provided the 5 T cell receptor beta chains below, sequenced in a study of T cell changes during pregnancy in multiple sclerosis. The assay was immunoSEQ multiplex PCR, and TCRdb's table has in-frame clones only and misses some. Seen here are roughly 110,000 clones, around 93% observed once, and the top ten hold less than 0.9%. The sequencing used peripheral blood, collected in the third trimester of pregnancy. These receptors were obtained from a female donor in good health, enrolled as a control in a pregnancy study.

The chain carries TRBV19 and TRBJ1-6; perhaps TRBD1 as D (5 bases). In germline, CDR1 is LNHDA, CDR2 SQIVND (reference sequence). V lost 7 bases and J lost 5, with 9 bases in between. The CDR3 runs 13 residues. This CDR3 is CASKQADNSPLHF. In DNA form, the CDR3 reads TGTGCCAGTAAACAGGCTGATAATTCACCCCTCCACTTT.

V usage is TRBV19 and J usage is TRBJ1-5; 7 bases map to TRBD1. CDR1 LNHDA and CDR2 SQIVND come from the germline V gene (reference sequence). The junction had 6 bases not matched to a gene; V was cut back by 4 bases and J by 6 bases. The CDR3 loop spans 14 amino acids. The CDR3 spells CASSSQGEGQPQHF. In nucleotides, the CDR3 is TGTGCCAGTAGTAGCCAGGGGGAAGGTCAGCCCCAGCATTTT.

Concerning this clone itself: Other nucleotide sequences from this sample produce the same CDR3. V gene TRBV7-9 combines with J gene TRBJ2-2; maybe TRBD2 (6 bases). CDR1 and CDR2 (germline): SEHNR, FQNEAQ (reference sequence). The ends were cut back, 3 bases at V and 5 bases at J, with 7 bases in the middle. This CDR3 spans 13 amino acids. The chain's CDR3 is CASSFGGTGELFF. The CDR3 nucleotides read TGTGCCAGCAGCTTCGGGGGTACCGGGGAGCTGTTTTTT.

The chain recombines TRBV15 with TRBJ2-7, with a possible D match to TRBD2 (7 bases). From germline, CDR1 is LNHNV and CDR2 YYDKDF (reference sequence). The V end was cut by 5 bases, the J end by 0 bases, with 11 bases between. The CDR3 totals 14 residues. CDR3 region: CATSGLGGSYEQYF. The CDR3 coding sequence is TGTGCCACCAGCGGACTAGGGGGCTCCTACGAGCAGTACTTC. Together with reference TRBV15 and TRBJ2-7, the CDR3 gives the full variable domain: DAMVIQNPRYQVTQFGKPVTLSCSQTLNHNVMYWYQQKSSQAPKLLFHYYDKDFNNEADTPDNFQSRRPNTSFCFLDIRSPGLGDTAMYLCATSGLGGSYEQYFGPGTRLTVT.

This chain joins TRBV6-1 and TRBJ1-1; tentatively, D is TRBD1 (6 bases). CDR1 and CDR2 (germline): MNHNS, SASEGT. V was clipped by 4 bases and J by 5 bases, with 20 bases between them. The CDR3 has 16 amino acids. The CDR3 reads CASSVGATTQGTEAFF. The CDR3 coding sequence is TGTGCCAGCAGTGTAGGGGCCACGACCCAGGGGACTGAAGCTTTCTTT.